This TCR beta chain was found in a study of cytomegalovirus exposure and HLA in healthy donors. Regarding the study as a whole: When a later analysis was performed, an Asian-associated ancestry cluster reportedly had fewer N-insertions than the roughly 630-donor mean.

Concerning this clone itself: As yet, its antigen is unknown.

PCR was performed using 60 Vbeta and 13 Jbeta primers. The repertoire was sequenced with immunoSEQ multiplex PCR; TCRdb's copy has only in-frame clones and lacks some. This table has around 150,000 clones, over 70% appearing once. The CDR3 runs to 14 residues. Germline loops: CDR1 SGDLS, CDR2 YYNGEE. Trimming at V came to 4 bases and at J to 6 bases, leaving 4 bases not matched to a gene. Sequences were obtained from PBMCs. The rearrangement uses TRBV9 and TRBJ2-2, with 9 bases aligning to TRBD1. The origin of this receptor is a male donor in good health and CMV-seronegative. CDR3: CASSPRTGAGELFF. The CDR3 DNA follows: TGTGCCAGCAGCCCCAGGACAGGGGCCGGGGAGCTGTTTTTT.